A single sample is the source of the 31 T cell receptor beta chains below, sequenced in a study of CD8+ T cells in alopecia areata. Once RNA had been extracted, it was reverse transcribed into cDNA to act as the sequencing template. Some clones are missing from TCRdb's copy, which holds only in-frame ones; the method was immunoSEQ multiplex PCR. This sample has more than 100,000 clones, with 50% to 60% found just once. The material was CD4+ T cells sorted from blood, obtained at week 0. Receptors originate from a human donor with alopecia areata.

The chain links TRBV6-6 to TRBJ1-1, with D possibly matching TRBD1 (6 bases). The germline CDR1 and CDR2 sequences are MNHNY and SVGAGI (reference sequence). The CDR3 has 14 amino acids. V dropped 7 bases and J dropped 3 bases, with 15 bases sitting between them. This chain's CDR3 is CASTRGFRDTEAFF. The CDR3 DNA follows: TGTGCCAGCACCAGGGGCTTCAGAGACACTGAAGCTTTCTTT.

The chain has TRBV5-1 and TRBJ2-5, with a weak D call TRBD1 (5 bases). V was clipped by 2 bases and J by 9 bases, with 17 bases between them. CDR3 length equals 14 residues. Germline CDR1 SGHRS, CDR2 YFSETQ. The CDR3 nucleotides are TGCGCCAGCAGCTTCTCGACAGCCTCGAGCGCCCAGTACTTC. Protein sequence: CASSFSTASSAQYF.

The genes are TRBV5-1 and TRBJ2-7; D possibly corresponds to TRBD2 (5 bases). V lost 6 bases and J lost 2, with 18 bases in between. Germline-derived CDR1 and CDR2 are SGHRS and YFSETQ. CDR3 length: 15 amino acids. CDR3 sequence reads: CASTPRVGETYEQYF. CDR3 nucleotide sequence: TGCGCCAGCACCCCCCGAGTCGGGGAAACCTACGAGCAGTACTTC.

This clone was counted a few times. The chain employs TRBV18 and TRBJ2-7; 10 bases line up with TRBD2. This CDR3 comprises 14 residues. The V gene end was trimmed by 6 bases and the J gene end by 4 bases; junction bases not matched to a gene: 6. Germline loops: CDR1 KGHSH, CDR2 LQKENI. The CDR3 DNA reads TGTGCCAGCTCCCTAGCGGGGGCTCATTACGAGCAGTACTTC. Translation: CASSLAGAHYEQYF.

Notes on this clone: Distinct nucleotide sequences in the sample also encode this CDR3. The chain employs TRBV5-1 and TRBJ2-3, with D perhaps TRBD2 (6 bases). V was trimmed by 2 bases and J by 3 bases, leaving 10 bases between them. Looked up from germline, CDR1 is SGHRS and CDR2 is YFSETQ. This CDR3 has 14 residues. Written as DNA, the CDR3 is TGCGCCAGCAGCTTAGACAGCGGGACAGATACGCAGTATTTT. Protein: CASSLDSGTDTQYF.

This clone turned up a few times. This chain connects TRBV6-5 to TRBJ2-4; tentative D call: TRBD2 (7 bases). V lost 3 bases and J lost 3, with 12 bases in between. Germline V lookup: CDR1 MNHEY, CDR2 SVGAGI. The CDR3 spans 15 residues. The DNA for the CDR3 is TGTGCCAGCAGTTATGGGGGGGCGGGCAAAAACATTCAGTACTTC. This codes for CASSYGGAGKNIQYF.

The chain employs TRBV6-6 and TRBJ2-5; D remains unclear. Germline V gene data show CDR1 as MNHNY and CDR2 as SVGAGI (reference sequence). V was trimmed by 5 bases and J by 2 bases, leaving 12 bases between them. This CDR3 has 14 amino acids. The CDR3 sequence is CASSHGRLQETQYF. DNA for the CDR3: TGTGCCAGCAGTCACGGACGCCTACAAGAGACCCAGTACTTC.

The chain employs TRBV2 and TRBJ1-4; possible D gene TRBD1, 5 bases. Germline V gene sequence: CDR1 SNHLY, CDR2 FYNNEI. The CDR3 totals 16 residues. V was cut by 6 bases and J by 0 bases, with 14 bases left in between. The CDR3 region has the DNA TGTGCCAGCAGACAACGGGACCTATCAACTAATGAAAAACTGTTTTTT. Translated: CASRQRDLSTNEKLFF.

This sequence joins TRBV4-3 and TRBJ1-2, with 10 bases that match TRBD1. Germline trimming cut 0 bases from V and 2 bases from J; bases unmatched to any gene: 9. Per the germline V gene, CDR1 is LGHNA and CDR2 is YSLEER. This CDR3 spans 18 amino acids. The CDR3 here is CASSQDLFGTGVNYGYTF. The CDR3 coding sequence is TGCGCCAGCAGCCAAGACCTCTTTGGGACAGGGGTAAACTATGGCTACACCTTC.

The chain combines TRBV9 with TRBJ2-3; a weak D match, TRBD2 (6 bases). The germline V gene encodes CDR1 SGDLS and CDR2 YYNGEE. The CDR3 extends over 17 amino acids. Between the trimmed V and J ends, which lost 0 bases and 0 bases, there was a span of 14 bases. CDR3 bases: TGTGCCAGCAGCGTAGGTCCTTCGGGACTGAGCACAGATACGCAGTATTTT. Translated: CASSVGPSGLSTDTQYF.

The chain combines TRBV5-8 with TRBJ2-3; 7 bases fit TRBD2. The CDR3 extends over 16 amino acids. Germline values: CDR1 SGHTS, CDR2 YDEGEE. The J segment lost 1 base and the V segment lost 0 bases, leaving 5 bases of the junction unmatched. The CDR3 region is CASSLGASGRTDTQYF. In DNA form, the CDR3 reads TGTGCCAGCAGCTTGGGGGCTAGCGGACGCACAGATACGCAGTATTTT. The full variable domain, in which reference TRBV5-8 and TRBJ2-3 provide the parts outside the CDR3, is EAGVTQSPTHLIKTRGQQATLRCSPISGHTSVYWYQQALGLGLQFLLWYDEGEERNRGNFPPRFSGRQFPNYSSELNVNALELEDSALYLCASSLGASGRTDTQYFGPGTRLTVL.

V gene TRBV29-1 combines with J gene TRBJ2-7; D not resolved. V gave up 4 bases and J gave up 0 bases, with 19 bases separating them. Germline V gene sequence: CDR1 SQVTM, CDR2 ANQGSEA. The length of the CDR3 is 16 residues. CDR3 region: CSVVDGKARRSYEQYF. The CDR3 region has the DNA TGCAGCGTTGTTGACGGAAAAGCCCGACGCTCCTACGAGCAGTACTTC.

The chain employs TRBV29-1 and TRBJ2-7; D remains ambiguous. The V gene lost 5 bases and the J gene lost 2 bases, with 19 bases spanning the gap. The CDR3 runs to 15 residues. Germline CDR1 is SQVTM and CDR2 is ANQGSEA. The CDR3 bases are TGCAGCGTTCTAATTTCCCTGCTTCCTACCTACGAGCAGTACTTC. This encodes CSVLISLLPTYEQYF.

This chain connects TRBV7-3 to TRBJ1-3; D possibly corresponds to TRBD1 (6 bases). The V and J ends lost 1 base and 4 bases respectively, with 8 bases between them. The CDR3 has 14 residues. Germline CDR1 reads SGHTA; CDR2 reads FQGTGA. CDR3 nucleotide sequence: TGTGCCAGCAGCTTAAACAGGGCCGGAAACACCATATATTTT. This encodes CASSLNRAGNTIYF.

This chain joins TRBV5-1 and TRBJ2-1; D possibly corresponds to TRBD2 (6 bases). This CDR3 comprises 14 residues. V dropped 4 bases and J dropped 8 bases, with 16 bases sitting between them. Germline lookup yields CDR1 SGHRS and CDR2 YFSETQ. CDR3 loop: CASSGVGSGDEQFF. The DNA of the CDR3 is TGCGCCAGCAGCGGAGTAGGTAGCGGAGATGAGCAGTTCTTC.

V and J are TRBV18 and TRBJ1-3; D gene ambiguous. Germline loops: CDR1 KGHSH, CDR2 LQKENI. The CDR3 has 16 residues. Trimming took off 4 bases at V and 0 bases at J, with 13 bases between the two ends. The CDR3 sequence is CASSLGTSRSGNTIYF. In DNA, the CDR3 is TGTGCCAGCTCACTAGGAACGTCACGCTCTGGAAACACCATATATTTT.

The chain is built from TRBV4-3 and TRBJ2-7; a weak D match, TRBD2 (6 bases). V was shortened by 0 bases and J by 4 bases, with 19 bases between the two germline ends. This CDR3 spans 17 amino acids. Per the germline V gene, CDR1 is LGHNA and CDR2 is YSLEER. CDR3 DNA sequence: TGCGCCAGCAGCCAAGATGCGTGGTCAGGGCGGGGTTACGAGCAGTACTTC. Translating gives CASSQDAWSGRGYEQYF.

The V gene is TRBV4-1, the J gene TRBJ2-5, with a weak D call TRBD1 (6 bases). Germline lookup yields CDR1 MGHRA and CDR2 YSYEKL. The CDR3 has 16 residues. V lost 2 bases and J lost 2, with 15 bases in between. This CDR3 is CASSQPPGERQETQYF. The CDR3 region has the DNA TGCGCCAGCAGCCAACCCCCAGGGGAGAGGCAAGAGACCCAGTACTTC.

Only a few counts were recorded for this clone. The V and J genes are TRBV5-1 and TRBJ2-7; D gene uncertain. The CDR3 extends over 15 amino acids. V was pared by 5 bases and J by 2 bases, with 17 bases between. Germline V gene lookup returns CDR1 SGHRS and CDR2 YFSETQ. The CDR3 spells CASRYDTTRPYEQYF. The CDR3 DNA reads as TGCGCCAGCAGATATGACACAACGCGTCCCTACGAGCAGTACTTC. The full variable domain, rest sourced from reference TRBV5-1 and TRBJ2-7, is KAGVTQTPRYLIKTRGQQVTLSCSPISGHRSVSWYQQTPGQGLQFLFEYFSETQRNKGNFPGRFSGRQFSNSRSEMNVSTLELGDSALYLCASRYDTTRPYEQYFGPGTRLTVT.

The chain joins TRBV11-1 to TRBJ2-7, with D maybe TRBD2 (5 bases). The germline V gene encodes CDR1 SGHAT and CDR2 FQDESV (reference sequence). V lost 5 bases to trimming and J lost 6 bases, with 23 bases between them. The CDR3 covers 16 residues. The CDR3 DNA reads TGTGCCAGCAGCCTAAATTCCTTGTCGAGGGTCGGCGAGCAGTACTTC. Translating gives CASSLNSLSRVGEQYF.

This clone occurred once. The chain couples TRBV6-5 to TRBJ2-7, with 7 bases that match TRBD1. Unmatched junction bases numbered 9, after V lost 6 bases and J lost 4 bases. The CDR3 totals 14 residues. Germline CDR1 and CDR2: MNHEY and SVGAGI. The CDR3: CASRRDRDVYEQYF. The CDR3 DNA is TGTGCCAGCAGAAGGGACAGAGACGTTTACGAGCAGTACTTC.

The rearrangement uses TRBV5-1 and TRBJ2-5; D uncertain. The V end was cut by 4 bases, the J end by 5 bases, with 9 bases between. The CDR3 is 12 amino acids. Germline loops: CDR1 SGHRS, CDR2 YFSETQ. For the CDR3, the DNA is TGCGCCAGCAGCGTCGGGCAGGAGACCCAGTACTTC. It specifies CASSVGQETQYF.

CDR3 DNA sequence: TGTGCCAGCAGCTGGGACGGACAATATCAGCCCCAGCATTTT. Translation gives CASSWDGQYQPQHF. The chain is built from TRBV7-8 and TRBJ1-5, with D possibly TRBD1 on 5 matching bases. V lost 4 bases and J 5 bases, leaving 12 bases between the germline ends. Germline values: CDR1 SGHVS, CDR2 FQNEAQ. The CDR3 contains 14 residues.

This clone was observed a few times. The CDR3 protein is CASSLEADNTGELFF. CDR3 sequence (DNA): TGCGCCAGCAGCTTGGAGGCGGACAACACCGGGGAGCTGTTTTTT. The chain uses TRBV5-1 and TRBJ2-2; no clear D gene. Between the trimmed V and J ends, which lost 0 bases and 2 bases, there was a span of 8 bases. The germline CDR1 and CDR2 sequences are SGHRS and YFSETQ. The CDR3 sequence is 15 residues long.

The gene calls are TRBV7-9 and TRBJ2-7; 9 nucleotides align to TRBD1. This CDR3 is 16 amino acids long. Germline V lookup: CDR1 SEHNR, CDR2 FQNEAQ (reference sequence). With 0 bases clipped from V and 0 bases from J, the junction kept 3 bases outside the gene matches. CDR3 region: CASSLAPGQGSYEQYF. The CDR3 DNA follows: TGTGCCAGCAGCTTAGCGCCGGGACAGGGCTCCTACGAGCAGTACTTC.

The chain combines TRBV2 with TRBJ2-3, with 9 bases fitting TRBD2. Looked up from germline, CDR1 is SNHLY and CDR2 is FYNNEI. V shed 6 bases and J 1 base; nucleotides not matched to a gene: 8. This CDR3 is built from 16 residues. The CDR3 here is CASSLGASGGTDTQYF. The CDR3 DNA sequence: TGTGCCAGCAGCCTTGGGGCTAGCGGGGGCACAGATACGCAGTATTTT. The full variable domain, in which reference TRBV2 and TRBJ2-3 provide the parts outside the CDR3, is EPEVTQTPSHQVTQMGQEVILRCVPISNHLYFYWYRQILGQKVEFLVSFYNNEISEKSEIFDDQFSVERPDGSNFTLKIRSTKLEDSAMYFCASSLGASGGTDTQYFGPGTRLTVL.

The rearrangement joins TRBV14 to TRBJ1-6; possibly TRBD1 for D (5 bases). This CDR3 has 14 amino acids. Deletions cut 0 bases from V and 10 bases from J, with 10 bases between. CDR1 is SGHDN, CDR2 FVKESK, per germline. For the CDR3, the DNA is TGTGCCAGCAGCCAAGACAGGGCGACCTCACCCCTCCACTTT. It encodes CASSQDRATSPLHF.

This clone was found a few times. V is TRBV10-3 and J is TRBJ1-2; possible D gene TRBD1, 6 bases. V lost 2 bases and J lost 5, with 12 bases in between. Germline-derived CDR1 and CDR2 are ENHRY and SYGVKD. This CDR3 is 14 amino acids long. The CDR3 is CAISERLGAYGYTF. CDR3 coding DNA: TGTGCCATCAGTGAGAGACTGGGGGCATATGGCTACACCTTC.

The gene calls are TRBV18 and TRBJ1-1, with D maybe TRBD1 (5 bases). Germline CDR1 reads KGHSH; CDR2 reads LQKENI. This CDR3 is 13 amino acids long. Trimming stripped 4 bases from V and 3 bases from J, with 9 bases between. In DNA form, the CDR3 reads TGTGCCAGCTCACTACAGGAATACACTGAAGCTTTCTTT. Amino acids: CASSLQEYTEAFF.

V is TRBV15 and J is TRBJ1-1, with unresolved D. The CDR3 has 14 amino acids. The germline V and J ends were trimmed by 0 bases and 7 bases, with 12 bases remaining between them. Germline-derived CDR1 and CDR2 are LNHNV and YYDKDF (reference sequence). The CDR3 loop is CATSRDRSGLEAFF. The CDR3 DNA follows: TGTGCCACCAGCAGAGATAGGTCCGGGCTTGAAGCTTTCTTT.

On this clone itself: The sample contains more than one DNA sequence encoding this CDR3. The chain employs TRBV4-1 and TRBJ2-2, with D unresolved. Germline loops: CDR1 MGHRA, CDR2 YSYEKL. Between the trimmed V and J ends, which lost 0 bases and 2 bases, there was a span of 4 bases. The CDR3 sequence is 14 residues long. The CDR3 DNA sequence: TGCGCCAGCAGCCAAGACCCTAACACCGGGGAGCTGTTTTTT. Its translation: CASSQDPNTGELFF.